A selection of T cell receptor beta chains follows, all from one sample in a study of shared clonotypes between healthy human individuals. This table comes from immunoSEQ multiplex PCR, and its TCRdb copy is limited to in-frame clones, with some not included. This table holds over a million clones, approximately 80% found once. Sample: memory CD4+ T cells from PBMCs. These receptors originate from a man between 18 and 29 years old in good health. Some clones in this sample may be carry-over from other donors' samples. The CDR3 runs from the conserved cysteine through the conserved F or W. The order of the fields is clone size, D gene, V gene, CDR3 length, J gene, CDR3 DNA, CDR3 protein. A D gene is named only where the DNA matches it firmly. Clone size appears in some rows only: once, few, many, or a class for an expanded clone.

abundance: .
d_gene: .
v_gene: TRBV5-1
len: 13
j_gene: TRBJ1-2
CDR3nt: TGCGCCAGCAGCTTGTACCCCAGGGAAGGGAACACCTTC
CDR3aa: CASSLYPREGNTF

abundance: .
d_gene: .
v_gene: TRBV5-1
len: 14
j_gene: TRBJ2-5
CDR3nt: TGCGCCAGCAGCATCGGAGGTCCCCAAGAGACCCAGTACTTC
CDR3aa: CASSIGGPQETQYF

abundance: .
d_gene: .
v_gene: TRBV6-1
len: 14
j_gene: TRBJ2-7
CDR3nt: TGTGCCAGCAGTGATCAGGGAATCTCCTACGAGCAGTACTTC
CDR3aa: CASSDQGISYEQYF

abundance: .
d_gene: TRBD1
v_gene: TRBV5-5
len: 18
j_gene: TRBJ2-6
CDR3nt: TGTGCCAGCAGCTGGGAGGACAGGGTCCCATCTGGGGCCAACGTCCTGACTTTC
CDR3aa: CASSWEDRVPSGANVLTF

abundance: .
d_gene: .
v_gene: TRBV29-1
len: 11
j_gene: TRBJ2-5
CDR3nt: TGCAGCGTTGTTAGCCAAGAGACCCAGTACTTC
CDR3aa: CSVVSQETQYF

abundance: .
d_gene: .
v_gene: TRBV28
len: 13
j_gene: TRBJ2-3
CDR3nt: TGTGCCAGCAGTTCGGGCGGCACAGATACGCAGTATTTT
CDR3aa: CASSSGGTDTQYF

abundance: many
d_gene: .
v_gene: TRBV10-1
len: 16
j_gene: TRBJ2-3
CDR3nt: TGCGCCAGCAGTGCGGGCCGAGGTCCGGGCACAGATACGCAGTATTTT
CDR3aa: CASSAGRGPGTDTQYF

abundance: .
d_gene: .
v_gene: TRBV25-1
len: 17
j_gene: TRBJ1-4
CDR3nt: TGTGCCAGCAGTGACCCCTCCGGAGGCGGGACTAATGAAAAACTGTTTTTT
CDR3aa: CASSDPSGGGTNEKLFF

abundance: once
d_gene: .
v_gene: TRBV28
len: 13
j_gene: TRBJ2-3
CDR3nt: TGTGCCAGCACGAGCAACCCCACAGATACGCAGTATTTT
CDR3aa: CASTSNPTDTQYF

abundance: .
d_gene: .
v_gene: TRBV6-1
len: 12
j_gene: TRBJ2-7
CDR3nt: TGTGCCAGCAGTGAGCAGGGCTACGAGCAGTACTTC
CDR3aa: CASSEQGYEQYF

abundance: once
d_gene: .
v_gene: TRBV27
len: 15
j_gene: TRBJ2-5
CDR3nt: TGTGCCAGCAGTTTCGGTCAGGGGGGGACGGAGACCCAGTACTTC
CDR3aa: CASSFGQGGTETQYF

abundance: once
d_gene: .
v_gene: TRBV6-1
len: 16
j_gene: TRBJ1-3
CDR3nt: TGTGCCAGCAGTGGTGGCTTGGGGGGTACTGGAAACACCATATATTTT
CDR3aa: CASSGGLGGTGNTIYF

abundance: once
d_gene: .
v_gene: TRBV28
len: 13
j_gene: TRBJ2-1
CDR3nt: TGTGCCAGCAGTCCCCCGGGATACAATGAGCAGTTCTTC
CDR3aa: CASSPPGYNEQFF

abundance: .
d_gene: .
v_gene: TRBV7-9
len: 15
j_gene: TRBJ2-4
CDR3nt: TGTGCCAGCAGCTTCTCCGTCGGGACCAAAAACATTCAGTACTTC
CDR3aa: CASSFSVGTKNIQYF

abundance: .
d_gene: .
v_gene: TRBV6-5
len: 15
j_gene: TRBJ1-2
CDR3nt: TGTGCCAGCAGTTACTCTTCTCTCTATACAAATGGCTACACCTTC
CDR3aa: CASSYSSLYTNGYTF

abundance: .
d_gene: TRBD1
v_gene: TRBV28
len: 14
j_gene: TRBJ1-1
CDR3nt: TGTGCCAGCAGTCCGCGGACAGGTCCCACTGAAGCTTTCTTT
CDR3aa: CASSPRTGPTEAFF